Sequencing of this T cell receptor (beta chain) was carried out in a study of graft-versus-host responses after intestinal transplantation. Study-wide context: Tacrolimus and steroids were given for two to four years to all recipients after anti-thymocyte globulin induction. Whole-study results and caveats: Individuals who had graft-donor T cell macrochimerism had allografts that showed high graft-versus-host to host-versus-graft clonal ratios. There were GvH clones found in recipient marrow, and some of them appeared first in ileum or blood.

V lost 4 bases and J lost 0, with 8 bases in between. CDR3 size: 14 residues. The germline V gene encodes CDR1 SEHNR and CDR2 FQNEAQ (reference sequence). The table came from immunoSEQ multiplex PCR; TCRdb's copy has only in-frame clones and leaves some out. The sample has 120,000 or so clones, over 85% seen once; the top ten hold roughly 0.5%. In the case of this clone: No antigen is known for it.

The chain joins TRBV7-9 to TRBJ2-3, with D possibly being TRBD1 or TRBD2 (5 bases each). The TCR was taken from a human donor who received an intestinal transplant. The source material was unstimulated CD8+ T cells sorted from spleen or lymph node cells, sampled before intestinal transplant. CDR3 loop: CASSWGGSTDTQYF. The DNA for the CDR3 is TGTGCCAGCAGCTGGGGCGGGAGCACAGATACGCAGTATTTT.